These 29 T cell receptor beta chains came from one sample sequenced in a study of T-cell reconstitution after alpha-beta-depleted transplantation in children. Findings and limits, study-wide: Approximately two months post-transplant, alpha-beta T cells reportedly originated from several hundred expanded graft clones.

Unique molecular identifiers were used to barcode this TCRbeta library. TCRdb re-analysed the PCR reads in MiXCR, keeping a single row per CDR3 protein. In the table there are tens of thousands of distinct CDR3 sequences, 5.5% to 8% of which are singletons. The antigens of these receptors remain unknown. This specimen was peripheral blood, taken 60 days after TCRalphabeta/CD19-depleted stem cell transplant. The source of these receptors is a child under two years old who had a stem cell transplant for acute myeloid leukemia, so the T cells may come from the graft donor.

The chain links TRBV5-4 to TRBJ2-7; 9 bases fit TRBD2. CDR3 length: 15 amino acids. Per the germline V gene, CDR1 is SGHNT and CDR2 is YYREEE (reference sequence). The J segment lost 3 bases and the V segment lost 2 bases, leaving 6 bases of the junction unmatched. CDR3 DNA sequence: TGTGCCAGCAGCTTTTTGCCTAGCGGGATCTACGAGCAGTACTTC. Translating gives CASSFLPSGIYEQYF.

This clonotype was counted at least ten times. The chain combines TRBV20-1 with TRBJ1-1, with D hard to call. Trimming removed 4 bases from V and 0 bases from J, with 12 bases in between. Germline V gives CDR1 DFQATT, CDR2 SNEGSKA (reference sequence). This CDR3 has 14 residues. This chain's CDR3 is CSATRYLMNTEAFF. The CDR3 coding sequence is TGCAGTGCTACTCGTTACCTAATGAACACTGAAGCTTTCTTT.

This clonotype occurred many times. The chain uses TRBV2 and TRBJ1-5; 7 bases map to TRBD1. With V trimmed by 5 bases and J by 5 bases, 12 bases remained unmatched. CDR3 length equals 16 residues. Germline lookup yields CDR1 SNHLY and CDR2 FYNNEI. CDR3 bases: TGTGCCAGCAGTACTCAGGGGGGTGACACCTATCAGCCCCAGCATTTT. Protein: CASSTQGGDTYQPQHF.

This clonotype showed up many times. This chain uses TRBV19 with TRBJ1-5, with TRBD1 matching 7 bases. This CDR3 has 13 amino acids. The germline V gene has CDR1 LNHDA and CDR2 SQIVND (reference sequence). The V and J ends lost 5 bases and 6 bases, in that order; junction bases with no gene match: 4. CDR3 sequence (DNA): TGTGCCAGTAGTCCAAAGGGGGCTCAGCCCCAGCATTTT. Its protein product is CASSPKGAQPQHF.

This clonotype has ten or more counts. The CDR3, as DNA: TGTGCCAGCAGCTTAACGGGAGAGGTAGTAGAGACCCAGTACTTC. It yields the protein CASSLTGEVVETQYF. The V and J genes are TRBV7-3 and TRBJ2-5; tentatively, D is TRBD2 (5 bases). Per the germline V gene, CDR1 is SGHTA and CDR2 is FQGTGA. V lost 0 bases to trimming and J lost 4 bases, with 12 bases between them. The CDR3 is 15 residues long.

This clonotype has a count of ten or more. This rearrangement joins TRBV12-3 or TRBV12-4 to TRBJ2-3, with 8 bases identical to TRBD2. The length of the CDR3 is 18 residues. The V segment lost 3 bases and the J segment 0 bases; nucleotides outside the gene matches: 11. CDR3 nucleotide sequence: TGTGCCAGCAGTTTCGAGGATGGAGCGGGAGTTAGCACAGATACGCAGTATTTT. It translates to CASSFEDGAGVSTDTQYF.

This clonotype was recorded many times. The genes are TRBV5-1 and TRBJ2-7; D call uncertain. CDR1 SGHRS and CDR2 YFSETQ come from the germline V gene. The V end was cut by 1 base, the J end by 1 base, with 6 bases between. CDR3 length: 13 residues. CDR3 DNA sequence: TGCGCCAGCAGCTTGTGGATATCCTACGAGCAGTACTTC. Protein sequence: CASSLWISYEQYF.

This clonotype occurred many times. This chain uses TRBV6-2 or TRBV6-3 with TRBJ2-5; D might be TRBD2 (5 bases). This CDR3 region has 14 residues. V was pared by 2 bases and J by 4 bases, with 11 bases between. The germline gives CDR1 MNHEY, CDR2 SVGEGT. CDR3 sequence: CASSYVRSGETQYF. CDR3 nucleotide sequence: TGTGCCAGCAGTTACGTCCGGAGCGGAGAGACCCAGTACTTC.

This clonotype was counted ten times or more. This chain uses TRBV24-1 with TRBJ2-5; 8 bases line up with TRBD2. The CDR3 extends over 12 amino acids. The V gene end was trimmed by 5 bases and the J gene end by 9 bases; junction bases not matched to a gene: 4. The germline V gene encodes CDR1 KGHDR and CDR2 SFDVKD. CDR3 DNA sequence: TGTGCCACCAGTGCGGGGGGGAACGCCCAGTACTTC. Encoded protein: CATSAGGNAQYF.

This clonotype appeared many times. CDR3 DNA sequence: TGTGCTCTCCTCCCCAAAGCGGGAAAGTACAATGAGCAGTTCTTC. Translation: CALLPKAGKYNEQFF. V is TRBV24-1 and J is TRBJ2-1, with TRBD2 matching 7 bases. Germline lookup yields CDR1 KGHDR and CDR2 SFDVKD. CDR3 length: 15 residues.

This clonotype was counted ten times or more. This chain connects TRBV11-2 to TRBJ2-2; no reliable D call. Germline CDR1 SGHAT, CDR2 FQNNGV. The CDR3 is 18 residues long. Trimming stripped 5 bases from V and 5 bases from J, with 24 bases between. The CDR3 here is CASSQVNWVQDRTGELFF. The CDR3 bases are TGTGCCAGCAGCCAAGTAAACTGGGTTCAGGACCGTACCGGGGAGCTGTTTTTT. Together with reference TRBV11-2 and TRBJ2-2, the CDR3 gives the full variable domain: EAGVAQSPRYKIIEKRQSVAFWCNPISGHATLYWYQQILGQGPKLLIQFQNNGVVDDSQLPKDRFSAERLKGVDSTLKIQPAKLEDSAVYLCASSQVNWVQDRTGELFFGEGSRLTVL.

The chain links TRBV28 to TRBJ2-7; TRBD1 matches at 7 bases. Germline V gives CDR1 MDHEN, CDR2 SYDVKM. V trimming: 4 bases; J trimming: 2 bases; junction bases outside the gene matches: 5. This CDR3 spans 14 amino acids. CDR3 in DNA: TGTGCCAGCAGTTCCCTCGGGACAGCCTACGAGCAGTACTTC. Its translation is CASSSLGTAYEQYF.

At least ten counts were recorded for this clonotype. The V and J genes are TRBV20-1 and TRBJ2-5; D is possibly TRBD1 (5 bases). Trimming shortened V by 0 bases and J by 2 bases, and 13 bases separated the two germline ends. This CDR3 has 15 amino acids. Germline V gene lookup returns CDR1 DFQATT and CDR2 SNEGSKA (reference sequence). The CDR3 region has the DNA TGCAGTGCTAGAGAGAACCAACAGGTGCAAGAGACCCAGTACTTC. Residues: CSARENQQVQETQYF.

This clonotype was detected ten times or more. V is TRBV4-2 and J is TRBJ2-5, with 13 bases matching TRBD2. Germline values: CDR1 LGHNA, CDR2 YNFKEQ. CDR3 length: 16 amino acids. V was pared by 4 bases and J by 5 bases, with 7 bases of the junction left unmatched. This CDR3 is CASSPTSGRAGETQYF. CDR3 sequence (DNA): TGTGCCAGCAGCCCTACTAGCGGGAGGGCCGGGGAGACCCAGTACTTC.

The DNA for the CDR3 is TGTGCCAGCAGCTTAGGGGGCGGGAGGGACACCGGGGAGCTGTTTTTT. This encodes CASSLGGGRDTGELFF. This chain uses TRBV7-8 with TRBJ2-2, with TRBD2 identical over 9 bases. V was pared by 1 base and J by 3 bases, with 3 bases of the junction left unmatched. Germline V gives CDR1 SGHVS, CDR2 FQNEAQ. The CDR3 has 16 amino acids.

This clonotype has ten or more counts. This chain joins TRBV11-2 and TRBJ2-1; 10 bases align to TRBD2. The CDR3 covers 17 residues. J lost 5 bases, V lost 2 bases, and 9 bases had no gene match. Germline V CDR1 and CDR2: SGHAT, FQNNGV. CDR3 nucleotides: TGTGCCAGCAGCTTACGACGACTAGCGGGTTTCAACAATGAGCAGTTCTTC. The encoded protein is CASSLRRLAGFNNEQFF.

This clonotype was observed many times. The V and J genes are TRBV29-1 and TRBJ2-2, with 10 bases fitting TRBD1. There are 14 residues in the CDR3. V lost 6 bases to trimming and J lost 7 bases; unmatched junction nucleotides: 8. Germline V gene lookup returns CDR1 SQVTM and CDR2 ANQGSEA. CDR3 nucleotides: TGCAGCGTGCCCGGGACAGGGGTGAGCGGGGAGCTGTTTTTT. Translated, it gives CSVPGTGVSGELFF.

Many counts were recorded for this clonotype. The rearrangement links TRBV5-6 to TRBJ2-1; 9 positions agree with TRBD2. This CDR3 contains 14 residues. V was clipped by 4 bases and J by 8 bases; unmatched bases: 7. Looked up from germline, CDR1 is SGHDT and CDR2 is YYEEEE. In DNA form, the CDR3 reads TGTGCCAGCAGCAAGGGACTAGCCTTTGATGAGCAGTTCTTC. Translating gives CASSKGLAFDEQFF.

This clonotype was seen many times. This chain uses TRBV25-1 with TRBJ1-1; D gene uncertain. CDR1 is MGHDK and CDR2 is SYGVNS in the germline V gene. This CDR3 has 12 amino acids. Trimming shortened V by 6 bases and J by 4 bases, and 9 bases separated the two germline ends. The CDR3 DNA sequence: TGTGCCAGCAGGGAGTCAGGCACTGAAGCTTTCTTT. It encodes CASRESGTEAFF.

This clonotype showed up many times. V gene TRBV5-5 combines with J gene TRBJ1-5; D is unresolved. CDR1 and CDR2 from the germline V gene are SGHKS and YYEKEE (reference sequence). V was trimmed by 2 bases and J by 8 bases, leaving 11 bases between them. CDR3 length equals 13 residues. As DNA, the CDR3 is TGTGCCAGCAGCTTAAGGGATTCGGAGCCCCAGCATTTT. Translating gives CASSLRDSEPQHF. Variable domain in full (rest from reference TRBV5-5 and TRBJ1-5): DAGVTQSPTHLIKTRGQQVTLRCSPISGHKSVSWYQQVLGQGPQFIFQYYEKEERGRGNFPDRFSARQFPNYSSELNVNALLLGDSALYLCASSLRDSEPQHFGDGTRLSIL.

This clonotype was seen ten or more times. J is TRBJ2-7 and V is TRBV24-1, with 8 nucleotides matching TRBD1. Germline V gives CDR1 KGHDR, CDR2 SFDVKD. This CDR3 region has 16 residues. After removal of 4 bases from V and 1 base from J, the junction contained 8 bases not matched to a gene. The CDR3 region is CATSDPRDRYSYEQYF. CDR3 coding DNA: TGTGCCACCAGTGACCCCCGGGACAGGTATTCCTACGAGCAGTACTTC.

This clonotype was seen many times. The chain combines TRBV27 with TRBJ2-5, with D maybe TRBD2 (5 bases). The CDR3 runs 14 residues. Trimming stripped 8 bases from V and 4 bases from J, with 17 bases between. Germline V gene lookup returns CDR1 MNHEY and CDR2 SMNVEV (reference sequence). The DNA of the CDR3 is TGTGCCAGCGCGGGCCCCCACACCGGAGAGACCCAGTACTTC. Encoded protein: CASAGPHTGETQYF.

The V and J genes are TRBV4-1 and TRBJ1-5, with D perhaps matching TRBD1 (5 bases). Germline lookup yields CDR1 MGHRA and CDR2 YSYEKL. V gave up 1 base and J gave up 4 bases, with 14 bases separating them. This CDR3 region has 16 residues. CDR3 loop: CASSQVRGRGNQPQHF. In DNA, the CDR3 is TGCGCCAGCAGCCAAGTGCGGGGTAGGGGAAATCAGCCCCAGCATTTT.

This clonotype was counted many times. The chain combines TRBV29-1 with TRBJ2-5, with TRBD2 as a possible D gene (5 bases). The V and J ends lost 2 bases and 5 bases respectively, with 15 bases between them. Looked up from germline, CDR1 is SQVTM and CDR2 is ANQGSEA. The CDR3 is 14 amino acids. The CDR3 protein is CSVETGLAGETQYF. DNA for the CDR3: TGCAGCGTTGAAACCGGGCTAGCTGGGGAGACCCAGTACTTC.

Many counts were recorded for this clonotype. The V gene is TRBV2, the J gene TRBJ2-5, with 12 positions matching TRBD2. Germline CDR1 is SNHLY and CDR2 is FYNNEI. This CDR3 comprises 15 residues. Unmatched junction bases numbered 2, after V lost 4 bases and J lost 2 bases. The CDR3: CASSGTSGRQETQYF. DNA for the CDR3: TGTGCCAGCAGTGGCACTAGCGGGAGGCAAGAGACCCAGTACTTC.

There are many counts of this clonotype. This chain connects TRBV9 to TRBJ2-3; 7 bases line up with TRBD1. V shed 1 base and J 6 bases; nucleotides not matched to a gene: 5. Germline CDR1 is SGDLS and CDR2 is YYNGEE. This CDR3 contains 14 residues. The CDR3 here is CASSVLGRGDTQYF. DNA for the CDR3: TGTGCCAGCAGCGTATTGGGCAGGGGGGATACGCAGTATTTT. Looking up the rest from reference TRBV9 and TRBJ2-3 gives the full variable domain: DSGVTQTPKHLITATGQRVTLRCSPRSGDLSVYWYQQSLDQGLQFLIQYYNGEERAKGNILERFSAQQFPDLHSELNLSSLELGDSALYFCASSVLGRGDTQYFGPGTRLTVL.

In its sample, this clonotype was seen many times. V and J are TRBV4-3 and TRBJ2-2, with a possible D match to TRBD1 (7 bases). This CDR3 has 14 residues. From germline, CDR1 is LGHNA and CDR2 YSLEER. Trimming took off 6 bases at V and 3 bases at J, with 11 bases between the two ends. This CDR3 is CASRRDRYTGELFF. The CDR3 region has the DNA TGCGCCAGCAGGCGGGACAGATACACCGGGGAGCTGTTTTTT.

This clonotype was detected ten times or more. CDR3 nucleotides: TGTGCCAGCAGCCAAGGGACAGGGCCTTTACCTTACACCTTC. Translation: CASSQGTGPLPYTF. The J gene is TRBJ1-2, the V gene TRBV3-1, with TRBD1 matching 8 bases. CDR3 length equals 14 residues. CDR1 and CDR2 (germline): LGHDT, YNNKEL (reference sequence). The V gene end was trimmed by 1 base and the J gene end by 11 bases; junction bases not matched to a gene: 9. Full variable domain (remainder filled in from reference TRBV3-1 and TRBJ1-2): DTAVSQTPKYLVTQMGNDKSIKCEQNLGHDTMYWYKQDSKKFLKIMFSYNNKELIINETVPNRFSPKSPDKAHLNLHINSLELGDSAVYFCASSQGTGPLPYTFGSGTRLTVV.

This clonotype was counted ten times or more. The chain links TRBV28 to TRBJ2-7, with 9 positions matching TRBD1. The trim removed 2 bases at V and 5 bases at J, leaving 7 bases unmatched. The CDR3 has 15 residues. The germline V gene has CDR1 MDHEN and CDR2 SYDVKM. CDR3 DNA sequence: TGTGCCAGCAGTTTAACGGACAGGGGAGGGGACGAGCAGTACTTC. Translating gives CASSLTDRGGDEQYF.